These 8 T cell receptor beta chains came from one sample sequenced in a study of shared clonotypes between healthy human individuals. Generated by immunoSEQ multiplex PCR, the TCRdb table keeps only in-frame clones and is missing some. The table has millions of clones, approximately 95% seen once; the top ten hold 0.3% to 0.4%. Sequencing was carried out using naive CD4+ T cells from PBMCs. Documented subset: CD45RA+ positively selected. These receptor sequences come from a man in his late teens or twenties in good health. Some clones in this sample may be carry-over from other donors' samples.

The chain has TRBV19 and TRBJ1-3; D possibly corresponds to TRBD1 (5 bases). The ends were cut back, 8 bases at V and 0 bases at J, with 14 bases in the middle. The CDR3 has 15 amino acids. Per germline, CDR1 LNHDA and CDR2 SQIVND (reference sequence). The CDR3 reads CASLRDQSSGNTIYF. Written as DNA, the CDR3 is TGTGCCAGTCTTCGGGACCAGAGCTCTGGAAACACCATATATTTT.

The chain couples TRBV7-8 to TRBJ1-5; TRBD1 aligns across 7 bases. Germline V gene lookup returns CDR1 SGHVS and CDR2 FQNEAQ. V gave up 4 bases and J gave up 0 bases; unmatched junction bases: 6. The length of the CDR3 is 16 residues. This CDR3 is CASSSGTDYSNQPQHF. The DNA of the CDR3 is TGTGCCAGCAGCTCCGGGACAGACTATAGCAATCAGCCCCAGCATTTT.

The J gene is TRBJ2-4, the V gene TRBV27; D not certain. There are 14 residues in the CDR3. Trimming pared 7 bases from V and 0 bases from J, leaving 10 bases between. Germline assignment: CDR1 MNHEY and CDR2 SMNVEV (reference sequence). CDR3 sequence (DNA): TGTGCCAGCACCCGGACGGTAGCCAAAAACATTCAGTACTTC. Amino acid sequence: CASTRTVAKNIQYF.

Notes on this clone: The sample carries other DNA sequences with the same CDR3. The gene calls are TRBV18 and TRBJ2-7, with 9 bases aligning to TRBD1. Germline values: CDR1 KGHSH, CDR2 LQKENI. After removal of 2 bases from V and 5 bases from J, the junction contained 4 bases not matched to a gene. The CDR3 has 14 residues. This CDR3 is CASSPVGQGNEQYF. CDR3 sequence (DNA): TGTGCCAGCTCACCAGTGGGACAGGGAAACGAGCAGTACTTC. Full variable domain (missing parts from reference TRBV18 and TRBJ2-7): NAGVMQNPRHLVRRRGQEARLRCSPMKGHSHVYWYRQLPEEGLKFMVYLQKENIIDESGMPKERFSAEFPKEGPSILRIQQVVRGDSAAYFCASSPVGQGNEQYFGPGTRLTVT.

The J gene is TRBJ2-4, the V gene TRBV7-9; no reliable D call. The CDR3 has 16 residues. The germline CDR1 and CDR2 sequences are SEHNR and FQNEAQ (reference sequence). V lost 1 base and J lost 0, with 10 bases in between. The CDR3 DNA reads as TGTGCCAGCAGCTTAGTTGTTGCTAGAGCCAAAAACATTCAGTACTTC. It specifies CASSLVVARAKNIQYF.

This clone appeared once. The chain recombines TRBV6-5 with TRBJ2-7; TRBD2 aligns across 7 bases. This CDR3 contains 14 residues. V trimming: 0 bases; J trimming: 3 bases; junction bases outside the gene matches: 2. Germline CDR1 reads MNHEY; CDR2 reads SVGAGI. The CDR3 loop reads CASSYSASGYEQYF. For the CDR3, the DNA is TGTGCCAGCAGTTACTCGGCTAGCGGCTACGAGCAGTACTTC.

This chain joins TRBV2 and TRBJ2-1, with 7 bases identical to TRBD2. The CDR3 runs to 15 residues. V was pared by 4 bases and J by 2 bases, with 5 bases of the junction left unmatched. Germline CDR1 SNHLY, CDR2 FYNNEI. The DNA of the CDR3 is TGTGCCAGCAGTGGCGCTAGCGGACCCTACAATGAGCAGTTCTTC. Protein: CASSGASGPYNEQFF.

The chain employs TRBV6-6 and TRBJ2-3; D unresolved. Trimming removed 7 bases from V and 1 base from J, with 6 bases in between. The germline V gene encodes CDR1 MNHNY and CDR2 SVGAGI (reference sequence). The CDR3 covers 12 residues. CDR3 sequence reads: CASNPGTDTQYF. The CDR3 region has the DNA TGTGCCAGCAATCCAGGCACAGATACGCAGTATTTT.